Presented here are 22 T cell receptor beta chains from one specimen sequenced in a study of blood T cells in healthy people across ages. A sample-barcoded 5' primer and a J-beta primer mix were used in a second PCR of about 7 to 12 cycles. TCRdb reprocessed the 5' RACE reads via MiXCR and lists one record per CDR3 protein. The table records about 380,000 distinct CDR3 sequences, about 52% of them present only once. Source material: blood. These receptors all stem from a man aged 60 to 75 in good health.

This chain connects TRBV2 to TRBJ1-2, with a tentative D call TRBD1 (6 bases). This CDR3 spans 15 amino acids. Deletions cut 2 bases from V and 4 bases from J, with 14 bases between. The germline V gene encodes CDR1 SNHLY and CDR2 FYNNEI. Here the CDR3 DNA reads TGTGCCAGCAGTGAATCGGAGGCGGACAGCTATGGCTACACCTTC. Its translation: CASSESEADSYGYTF.

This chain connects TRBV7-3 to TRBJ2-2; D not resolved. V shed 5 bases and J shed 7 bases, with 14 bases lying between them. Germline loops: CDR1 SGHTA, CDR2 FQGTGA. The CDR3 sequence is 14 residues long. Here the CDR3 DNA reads TGTGCCAGCAGCCAACCGACCAGAGGCGGGGAGCTGTTTTTT. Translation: CASSQPTRGGELFF. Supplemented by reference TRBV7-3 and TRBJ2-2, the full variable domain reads GAGVSQTPSNKVTEKGKYVELRCDPISGHTALYWYRQSLGQGPEFLIYFQGTGAADDSGLPNDRFFAVRPEGSVSTLKIQRTERGDSAVYLCASSQPTRGGELFFGEGSRLTVL.

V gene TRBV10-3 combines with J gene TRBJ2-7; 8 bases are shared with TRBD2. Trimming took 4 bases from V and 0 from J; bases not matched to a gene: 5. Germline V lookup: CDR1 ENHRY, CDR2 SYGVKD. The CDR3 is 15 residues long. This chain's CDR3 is CAISAGGASSYEQYF. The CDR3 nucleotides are TGTGCCATCAGTGCGGGAGGGGCCAGCTCCTACGAGCAGTACTTC.

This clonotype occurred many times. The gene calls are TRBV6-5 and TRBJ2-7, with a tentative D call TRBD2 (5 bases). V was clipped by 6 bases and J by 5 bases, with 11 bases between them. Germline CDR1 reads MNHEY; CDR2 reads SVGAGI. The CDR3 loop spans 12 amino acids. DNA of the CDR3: TGTGCCAGCAGCACCAGCGGCGACGAGCAGTACTTC. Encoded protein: CASSTSGDEQYF.

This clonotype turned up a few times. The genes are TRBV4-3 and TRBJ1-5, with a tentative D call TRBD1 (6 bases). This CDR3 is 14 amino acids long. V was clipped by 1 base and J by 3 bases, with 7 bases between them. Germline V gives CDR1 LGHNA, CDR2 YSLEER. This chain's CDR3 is CASSQGQVNQPQHF. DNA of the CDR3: TGCGCCAGCAGCCAAGGACAGGTCAATCAGCCCCAGCATTTT.

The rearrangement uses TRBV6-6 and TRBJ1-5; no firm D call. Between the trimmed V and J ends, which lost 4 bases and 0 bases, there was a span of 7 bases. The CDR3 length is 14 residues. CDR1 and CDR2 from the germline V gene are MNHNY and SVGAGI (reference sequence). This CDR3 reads CASSFPDSNQPQHF. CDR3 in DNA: TGTGCCAGCAGTTTTCCAGATAGCAATCAGCCCCAGCATTTT.

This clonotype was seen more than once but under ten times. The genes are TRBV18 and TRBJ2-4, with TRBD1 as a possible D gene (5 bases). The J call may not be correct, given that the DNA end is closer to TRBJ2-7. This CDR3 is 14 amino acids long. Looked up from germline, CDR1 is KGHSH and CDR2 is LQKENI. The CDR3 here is CASSPLREGYEQYF. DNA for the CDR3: TGTGCCAGCTCACCACTCAGGGAAGGCTACGAGCAGTACTTC.

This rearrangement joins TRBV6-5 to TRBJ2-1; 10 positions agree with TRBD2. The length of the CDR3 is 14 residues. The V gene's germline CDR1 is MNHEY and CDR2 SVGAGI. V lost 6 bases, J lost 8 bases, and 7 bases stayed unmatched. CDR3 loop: CASRQRGGPDEQFF. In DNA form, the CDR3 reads TGTGCCAGCAGACAGCGGGGGGGCCCGGATGAGCAGTTCTTC.

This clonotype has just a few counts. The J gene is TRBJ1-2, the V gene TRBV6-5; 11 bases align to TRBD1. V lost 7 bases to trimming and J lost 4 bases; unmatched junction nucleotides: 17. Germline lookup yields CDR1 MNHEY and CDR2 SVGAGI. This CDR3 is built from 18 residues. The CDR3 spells CASNFSPGTGGGIYGYTF. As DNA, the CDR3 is TGTGCCAGCAATTTCAGTCCCGGGACAGGGGGTGGAATCTATGGCTACACCTTC.

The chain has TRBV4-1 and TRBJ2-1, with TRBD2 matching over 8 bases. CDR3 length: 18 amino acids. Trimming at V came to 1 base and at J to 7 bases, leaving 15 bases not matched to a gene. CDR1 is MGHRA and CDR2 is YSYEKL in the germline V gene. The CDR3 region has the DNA TGCGCCAGCAGCCAAGGGATCCCGGGACTAGGGATGGGAAATGAGCAGTTCTTC. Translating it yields CASSQGIPGLGMGNEQFF.

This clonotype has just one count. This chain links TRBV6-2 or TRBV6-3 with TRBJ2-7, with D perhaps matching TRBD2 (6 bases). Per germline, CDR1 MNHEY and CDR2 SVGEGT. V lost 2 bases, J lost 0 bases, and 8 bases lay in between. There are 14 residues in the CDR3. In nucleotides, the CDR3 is TGTGCCAGCAGTTACGCGGGGAGCTCCTACGAGCAGTACTTC. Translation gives CASSYAGSSYEQYF.

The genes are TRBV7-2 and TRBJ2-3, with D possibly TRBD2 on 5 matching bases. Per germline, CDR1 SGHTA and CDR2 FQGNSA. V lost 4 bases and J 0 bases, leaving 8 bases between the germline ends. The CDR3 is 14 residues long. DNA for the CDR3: TGTGCCAGCAGCTCCGGACTGAGCACAGATACGCAGTATTTT. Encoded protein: CASSSGLSTDTQYF.

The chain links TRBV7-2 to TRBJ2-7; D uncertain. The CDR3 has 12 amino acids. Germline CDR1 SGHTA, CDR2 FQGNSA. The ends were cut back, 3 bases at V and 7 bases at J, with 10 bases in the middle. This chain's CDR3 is CASSFNPSEQYF. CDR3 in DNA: TGTGCCAGCAGCTTTAATCCATCGGAGCAGTACTTC.

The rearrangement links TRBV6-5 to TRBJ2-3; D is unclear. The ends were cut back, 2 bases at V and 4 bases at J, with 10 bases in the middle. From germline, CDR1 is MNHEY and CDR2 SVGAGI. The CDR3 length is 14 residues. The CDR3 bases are TGTGCCAGCAGTTACACCGGGTCGTCAGATACGCAGTATTTT. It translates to CASSYTGSSDTQYF.

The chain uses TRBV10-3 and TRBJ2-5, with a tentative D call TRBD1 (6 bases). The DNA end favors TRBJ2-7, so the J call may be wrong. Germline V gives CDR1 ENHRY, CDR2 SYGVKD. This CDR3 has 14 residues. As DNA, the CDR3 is TGTGCCATCAGTGTACTTCAGGGGACCTACGAGCAGTACTTC. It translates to CAISVLQGTYEQYF.

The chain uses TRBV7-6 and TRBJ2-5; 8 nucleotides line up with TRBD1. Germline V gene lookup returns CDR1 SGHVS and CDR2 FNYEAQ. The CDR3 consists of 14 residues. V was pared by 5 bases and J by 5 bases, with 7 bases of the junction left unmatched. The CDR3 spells CASSTTTGVETQYF. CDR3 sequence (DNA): TGTGCCAGCAGCACCACGACAGGGGTGGAGACCCAGTACTTC.

The CDR3 DNA reads as TGTGCCAGCAGTGATCTTATACAAGAGACCCAGTACTTC. Protein product: CASSDLIQETQYF. The gene calls are TRBV2 and TRBJ2-5; D is uncertain. In germline, CDR1 is SNHLY, CDR2 FYNNEI. CDR3 length: 13 residues. Trimming took off 3 bases at V and 2 bases at J, with 7 bases between the two ends.

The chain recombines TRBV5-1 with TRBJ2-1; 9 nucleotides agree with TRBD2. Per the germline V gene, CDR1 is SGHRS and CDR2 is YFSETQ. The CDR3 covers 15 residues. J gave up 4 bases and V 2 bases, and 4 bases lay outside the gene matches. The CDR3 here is CASSFSGSVYNEQFF. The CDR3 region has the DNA TGCGCCAGCAGCTTTAGCGGGAGCGTATACAATGAGCAGTTCTTC.

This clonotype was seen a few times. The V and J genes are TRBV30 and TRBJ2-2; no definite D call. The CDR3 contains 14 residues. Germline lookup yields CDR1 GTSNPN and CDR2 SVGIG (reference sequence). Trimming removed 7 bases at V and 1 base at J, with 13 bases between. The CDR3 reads CASSQGLNTGELFF. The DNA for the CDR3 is TGTGCCTCGTCCCAAGGGCTGAACACCGGGGAGCTGTTTTTT. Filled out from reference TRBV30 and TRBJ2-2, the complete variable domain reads SQTIHQWPATLVQPVGSPLSLECTVEGTSNPNLYWYRQAAGRGLQLLFYSVGIGQISSEVPQNLSASRPQDRQFILSSKKLLLSDSGFYLCASSQGLNTGELFFGEGSRLTVL.

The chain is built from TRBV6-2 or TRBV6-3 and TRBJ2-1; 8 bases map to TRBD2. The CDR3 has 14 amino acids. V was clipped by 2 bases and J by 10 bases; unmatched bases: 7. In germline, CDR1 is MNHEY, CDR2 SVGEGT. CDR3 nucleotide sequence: TGTGCCAGCAGTTACAGGGTAGCGGGGCACGAGCAGTTCTTC. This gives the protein CASSYRVAGHEQFF.

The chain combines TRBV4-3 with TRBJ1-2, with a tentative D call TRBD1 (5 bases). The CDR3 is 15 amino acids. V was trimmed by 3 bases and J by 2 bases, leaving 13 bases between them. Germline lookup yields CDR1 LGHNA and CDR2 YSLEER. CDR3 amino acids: CASSQRGAGNYGYTF. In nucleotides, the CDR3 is TGCGCCAGCAGCCAGCGAGGGGCAGGAAACTATGGCTACACCTTC.

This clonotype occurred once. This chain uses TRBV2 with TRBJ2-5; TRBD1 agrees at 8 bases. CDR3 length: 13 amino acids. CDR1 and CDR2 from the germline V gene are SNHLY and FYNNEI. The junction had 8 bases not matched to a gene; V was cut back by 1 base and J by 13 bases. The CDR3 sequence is CASSEVRTGSPYF. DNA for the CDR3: TGTGCCAGCAGTGAAGTGCGGACAGGGTCGCCGTACTTC.